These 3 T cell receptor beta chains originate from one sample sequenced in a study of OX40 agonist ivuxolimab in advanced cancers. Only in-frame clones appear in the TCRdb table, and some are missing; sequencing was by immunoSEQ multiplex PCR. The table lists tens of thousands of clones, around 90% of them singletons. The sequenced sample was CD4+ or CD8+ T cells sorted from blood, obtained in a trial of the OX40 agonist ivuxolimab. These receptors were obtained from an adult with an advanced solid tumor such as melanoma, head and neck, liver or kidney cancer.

This CDR3 is CSVEVERDYEQYF. CDR3 nucleotides: TGCAGCGTTGAAGTTGAAAGGGACTACGAGCAGTACTTC. The V and J genes are TRBV29-1 and TRBJ2-7; no reliable D call. Germline V gene data show CDR1 as SQVTM and CDR2 as ANQGSEA. V lost 1 base to trimming and J lost 3 bases, with 10 bases between them. This CDR3 region has 13 residues.

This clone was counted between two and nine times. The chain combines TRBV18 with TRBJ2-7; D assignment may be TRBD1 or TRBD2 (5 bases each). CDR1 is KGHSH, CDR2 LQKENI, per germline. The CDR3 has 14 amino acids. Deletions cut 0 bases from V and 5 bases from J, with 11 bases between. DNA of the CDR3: TGTGCCAGCTCACCACCGCAGGGAGTCCACGAGCAGTACTTC. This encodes CASSPPQGVHEQYF. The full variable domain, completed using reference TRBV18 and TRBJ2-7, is NAGVMQNPRHLVRRRGQEARLRCSPMKGHSHVYWYRQLPEEGLKFMVYLQKENIIDESGMPKERFSAEFPKEGPSILRIQQVVRGDSAAYFCASSPPQGVHEQYFGPGTRLTVT.

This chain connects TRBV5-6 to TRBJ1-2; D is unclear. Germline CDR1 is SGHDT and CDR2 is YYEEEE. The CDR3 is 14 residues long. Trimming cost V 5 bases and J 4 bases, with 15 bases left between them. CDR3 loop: CASREEAGIYGYTF. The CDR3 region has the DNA TGTGCCAGCAGAGAAGAGGCCGGGATCTATGGCTACACCTTC.